The rows below give T cell receptor beta chains drawn from one sample of a study of cytomegalovirus exposure and HLA in healthy donors. The protocol was immunoSEQ multiplex PCR, while the TCRdb copy is restricted to in-frame clones and leaves out a portion. The table records about 90,000 clones, approximately 80% of them present only once. The specimen sequenced was PBMCs. All receptors come from a man aged 25 to 45 in good health and CMV-seronegative. CDR3s include the opening cysteine and the closing phenylalanine or tryptophan. D genes are given only for firm matches. Only part of the rows carry a size: once, few, many, or a class if the clone is expanded.

d_call j_call v_call clone_size cdr3_nt cdr3_aa
- TRBJ1-3 TRBV7-8 - TGTGCCAGCAGCTCAGTGTCCAGCTCTGGAAACACCATATATTTT CASSSVSSSGNTIYF
TRBD1 TRBJ2-5 TRBV7-2 - TGTGCCAGCAGCCCCCAGGACAGGGAAACGGAGACCCAGTACTTC CASSPQDRETETQYF
- TRBJ2-7 TRBV28 - TGTGCCAGCAGTTTCTCCTCCTACGAGCAGTACTTC CASSFSSYEQYF
- TRBJ2-1 TRBV11-2 - TGTGCCAGCAGCTCACCACAGGTAACCCCCTACAATGAGCAGTTCTTC CASSSPQVTPYNEQFF
- TRBJ1-4 TRBV5-4 - TGTGCCAGCAGCTTCGAGGGGGTTGGGGAAAAACTGTTTTTT CASSFEGVGEKLFF
- TRBJ2-1 TRBV4-2 - TGTGCCAGCAGCCTAGACACAGGGAATGAGCAGTTCTTC CASSLDTGNEQFF
- TRBJ1-1 TRBV7-9 - TGTTCCAGCAGCTTCCAGGACACTGAAGCTTTCTTT CSSSFQDTEAFF
- TRBJ2-3 TRBV29-1 few TGCAGCGTTGACCTCCAGTCCGCAGATACGCAGTATTTT CSVDLQSADTQYF
TRBD2 TRBJ2-3 TRBV7-2 - TGTGCCAGCAGCTTTGCGCGGGGGGTTATCACAGATACGCAGTATTTT CASSFARGVITDTQYF
- TRBJ1-2 TRBV7-9 - TGTGCCAGCAGCTTGACAGATGGCTACACCTTC CASSLTDGYTF
- TRBJ2-7 TRBV5-5 - TGTGCCAGCAGCTCCGTTGGGCAGGCTAACTACGAGCAGTACTTC CASSSVGQANYEQYF
TRBD1 TRBJ1-3 TRBV7-9 - TGTGCCAGCAGCTTAGGGGGGACAGGAAACTCTGGAAACACCATATATTTT CASSLGGTGNSGNTIYF
- TRBJ1-4 TRBV27 - TGTGCCAGCAGTTTACTCCGGGCAACTAATGAAAAACTGTTTTTT CASSLLRATNEKLFF
TRBD1 TRBJ1-3 TRBV18 - TGTGCCAGCTCAGATCGGGACAGGGAAGACACCATATATTTT CASSDRDREDTIYF
TRBD1 TRBJ1-2 TRBV6-6 - TGTGCCAGCAGTTACCCGGGACAGGGGGCAGACTATGGCTACACCTTC CASSYPGQGADYGYTF
TRBD2 TRBJ2-3 TRBV6-4 - TGTGCCAGCAGCCGTACTAGCGGGGGAAGCACAGATACGCAGTATTTT CASSRTSGGSTDTQYF
TRBD1 TRBJ2-7 TRBV27 - TGTGCCAGCAGCTTCGCTCAGGGGGCGAACCCACTTTTTTACGAGCAGTACTTC CASSFAQGANPLFYEQYF
TRBD1 TRBJ2-7 TRBV18 - TGTGCCAGCTCACCCCGTGGGGGACAGGGGGCTCTCGAGCAGTACTTC CASSPRGGQGALEQYF
TRBD1 TRBJ2-5 TRBV15 - TGTGCCACCAGCAGAGATCCGACAGGGGAAGAGACCCAGTACTTC CATSRDPTGEETQYF
- TRBJ2-7 TRBV18 - TGTGCCAGCTCATCAAGGAGTGGAACCTTCGTTAATGAGCAGTACTTC CASSSRSGTFVNEQYF
- TRBJ1-1 TRBV7-9 - TGTGCCAGCAGCGCACCAACGGCCCCGGGCACTGAAGCTTTCTTT CASSAPTAPGTEAFF
- TRBJ2-7 TRBV11-2 - TGTGCCAGCAGCTCGACAGCTGACAGCTACTCCTACGAGCAGTACTTC CASSSTADSYSYEQYF
- TRBJ1-1 TRBV9 - TGTGCCAGCAGCGTAGAGGATGGGGGGGTTGGCGGACGCGAAGCTTTCTTT CASSVEDGGVGGREAFF
- TRBJ2-3 TRBV27 - TGTGCCAGCAGTTTAAGACAGTTCAACACAGATACGCAGTATTTT CASSLRQFNTDTQYF
TRBD1 TRBJ1-1 TRBV5-4 few TGTGCCAGCAGCCAGCCGACAGGGGAGGGGCCCAACACTGAAGCTTTCTTT CASSQPTGEGPNTEAFF
TRBD1 TRBJ1-2 TRBV5-4 - TGTGCCAGCAGCCAGACAGGGGGCTCTGGCTACACCTTC CASSQTGGSGYTF
- TRBJ2-5 TRBV7-2 - TGTGCCAGCAGCTTAATGGCCAGTCAAGAGACCCAGTACTTC CASSLMASQETQYF
- TRBJ1-1 TRBV27 - TGTGCCAGCAGTTTCCAAGACAGAACCGAAGCTTTCTTT CASSFQDRTEAFF
TRBD2 TRBJ2-1 TRBV7-2 - TGTGCCAGCAGCCCGACTAGCGCAACGTCCGATGAGCAGTTCTTC CASSPTSATSDEQFF
- TRBJ1-5 TRBV19 - TGTGCCAGTAGTATTGTTCACTATAGCAATCAGCCCCAGCATTTT CASSIVHYSNQPQHF
TRBD1 TRBJ1-5 TRBV2 - TGTGCCAGCGGGACAGGGGCTGATCAGCCCCAGCATTTT CASGTGADQPQHF
- TRBJ1-6 TRBV28 - TGTGCCAGCAGTCCCAACCGGGAGTATAATTCACCCCTCCACTTT CASSPNREYNSPLHF
TRBD1 TRBJ2-7 TRBV7-9 - TGTGCCAGCAGCAGGGGACAGCAAAACGAGCAGTACTTC CASSRGQQNEQYF
- TRBJ1-1 TRBV6-1 - TGTGCCAGCAGTGAAGAGGTTCTGGGGGCAGTTGCTGAAGCTTTCTTT CASSEEVLGAVAEAFF
TRBD1 TRBJ1-1 TRBV10-3 - TGTGCCATCAGTCGGACAGGAGAGAACACTGAAGCTTTCTTT CAISRTGENTEAFF
TRBD1 TRBJ1-1 TRBV19 - TGTGCCAGTAGTCCGACAGGGGGTAACACTGAAGCTTTCTTT CASSPTGGNTEAFF
TRBD2 TRBJ2-1 TRBV5-1 - TGCGCCAGCAGCCCGAGCGGGGGGCCTTACAATGAGCAGTTCTTC CASSPSGGPYNEQFF
- TRBJ1-1 TRBV6-4 - TGTGCCAGCAGTGATTCCGAGAGGGCTTTCTTT CASSDSERAFF
- TRBJ2-5 TRBV18 - TGTGCCAGCTCAGTCTATCGCTCAGAGACCCAGTACTTC CASSVYRSETQYF
- TRBJ2-7 TRBV6-1 - TGTGCCAGCAGTGAATGGCGGAATAACTACGAGCAGTACTTC CASSEWRNNYEQYF
- TRBJ2-7 TRBV19 - TGTGCCAGGAACCGGGACACGCGAGGTTACGAGCAGTACTTC CARNRDTRGYEQYF
TRBD1 TRBJ2-2 TRBV10-3 once TGTGCCATCATGACAGGGTCTACCGGGGAGCTGTTTTTT CAIMTGSTGELFF
- TRBJ1-5 TRBV5-4 - TGTGCCAGCAGTATGGACACTAGCAATCAGCCCCAGCATTTT CASSMDTSNQPQHF
- TRBJ1-5 TRBV6-1 once TGTGCCAGCAGCGAACAGGGCCAGGGGCCCCAGCATTTT CASSEQGQGPQHF
- TRBJ2-5 TRBV11-2 - TGTGCCAGCAGCATCCGGGTAAAAGAGACCCAGTACTTC CASSIRVKETQYF
TRBD2 TRBJ2-1 TRBV7-7 - TGTGCCAGCAGCCCGGGACTAGCGGCCTACAATGAGCAGTTCTTC CASSPGLAAYNEQFF
- TRBJ1-1 TRBV29-1 - TGCAGCGTTGACAGGGGGAACACTGAAGCTTTCTTT CSVDRGNTEAFF
- TRBJ2-1 TRBV11-3 - TGTGCCAGCAGTCGGACCGGGACACCTGATAATGAGCAGTTCTTC CASSRTGTPDNEQFF